This TCR beta chain was recorded in a study of follicular helper T cells after annual influenza vaccination. Study information: Across the 2013-2014, 2014-2015 and 2015-2016 vaccination seasons, some subjects were resampled.

Assay: immunoSEQ multiplex PCR; the TCRdb copy retains only in-frame clones and omits some. The sample shows about 2,500 clones, around nine tenths of them seen only once. The time point was: 2014-2015 season, pre-vaccination. Donors with HIV/AIDS, active malignancy, immunomodulators or active illness were excluded. The CDR3 covers 13 residues. Per the germline V gene, CDR1 is GTSNPN and CDR2 is SVGIG (reference sequence). Between the trimmed V and J ends, which lost 4 bases and 1 base, there was a span of 10 bases. This receptor was identified in an adult who received the influenza vaccine. The rearrangement joins TRBV30 to TRBJ1-1, with D possibly being TRBD1 (6 bases). This specimen was CXCR5+ CD38+ circulating T follicular helper cells from blood, taken on the day of influenza vaccination. Subset specified: circulating Tfh, non-naive CD4+CXCR5+PD-1+ (ICOS+CD38+ or ICOS-CD38-). CDR3 residues: CAWKDSPNTEAFF. The CDR3 DNA is TGTGCCTGGAAGGACAGCCCGAACACTGAAGCTTTCTTT.